This T cell receptor beta chain derives from a study of T-cell memory formation after mild COVID-19. MiXCR was run by TCRdb on the 5' RACE reads, yielding one entry per CDR3 protein. The sample has about 400,000 distinct CDR3 sequences, roughly a quarter seen once. This clonotype came up a few times. The CDR3 length is 13 residues. Trimming removed 6 bases from V and 4 bases from J; junction bases left unmatched: 6. Germline V gene lookup returns CDR1 SQVTM and CDR2 ANQGSEA. This clonotype originated in an adult woman who had mild COVID-19 (a few samples of this study predate the infection). Cell type and time point are not known. The chain uses TRBV29-1 and TRBJ2-7; 10 bases agree with TRBD1. The sample taken for sequencing was PBMCs or a T cell subset sorted from them (not recorded which). This CDR3 reads CSVAGTGVYEQYF. CDR3 nucleotides: TGCAGCGTAGCCGGGACAGGGGTTTACGAGCAGTACTTC.